This T cell receptor (beta chain) derives from a study of CD8+CD57+ T cells in acquired aplastic anemia. General study points: Found in both controls and patients were some 31 CD8+ CDR3 sequences.

About this clonotype: Its antigen is currently unknown.

Trimming removed 3 bases at V and 5 bases at J, with 10 bases between. The CDR3 sequence is 13 residues long. Genomic DNA served as template for TCR beta VDJ and CDR3 profiling. TCRdb re-analysed the reads in MiXCR, keeping a single row per CDR3 protein. The sample has about 270,000 distinct CDR3 sequences, 45% to 70% seen once. This sequence was found in a human donor with severe aplastic anemia or a healthy control (not recorded which). The chain has TRBV12-3 or TRBV12-4 and TRBJ1-1; D call uncertain. The source material was sorted CD4+, CD8+, or CD8+CD57+ T cells (not recorded which) from PBMCs. CDR3 coding DNA: TGTGCCAGCAGTTTGTTCGAGATGACTGAAGCTTTCTTT. Its translation: CASSLFEMTEAFF.